These 2 T cell receptor beta chains originate from one sample sequenced in a study of blood T cell repertoires in COVID-19. The repertoire was sequenced with immunoSEQ multiplex PCR; TCRdb's copy has only in-frame clones and lacks some. Of about 180,000 clones in the sample, roughly 80% were seen once. Sequencing was performed on peripheral blood. The source is a woman between 65 and 79 years old with COVID-19, enrolled during active disease.

The chain recombines TRBV19 with TRBJ1-5; D is possibly TRBD1 (5 bases). The CDR3 covers 15 residues. V lost 4 bases and J lost 0, with 10 bases in between. The germline V gene has CDR1 LNHDA and CDR2 SQIVND (reference sequence). The CDR3, as DNA: TGTGCCAGTAGTAGAAAGGGGAATAGCAATCAGCCCCAGCATTTT. Amino acid sequence: CASSRKGNSNQPQHF.

This chain connects TRBV29-1 to TRBJ2-5; D is perhaps TRBD2 (6 bases). CDR1 SQVTM and CDR2 ANQGSEA come from the germline V gene. The CDR3 covers 12 residues. The ends were cut back, 6 bases at V and 5 bases at J, with 13 bases in the middle. The CDR3 reads CSVRDAGETQYF. For the CDR3, the DNA is TGCAGCGTAAGGGACGCGGGGGAGACCCAGTACTTC.